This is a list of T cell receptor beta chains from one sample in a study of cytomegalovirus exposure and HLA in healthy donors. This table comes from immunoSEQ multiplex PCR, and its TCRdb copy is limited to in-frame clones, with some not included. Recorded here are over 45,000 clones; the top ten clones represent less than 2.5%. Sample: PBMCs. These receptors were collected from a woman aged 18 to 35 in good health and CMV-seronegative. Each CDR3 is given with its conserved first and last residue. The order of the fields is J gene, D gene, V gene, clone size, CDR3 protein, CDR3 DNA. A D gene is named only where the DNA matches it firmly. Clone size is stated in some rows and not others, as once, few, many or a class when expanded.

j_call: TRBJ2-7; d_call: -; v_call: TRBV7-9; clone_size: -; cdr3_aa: CASILKNQQGRSYEQYF; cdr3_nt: TGTGCCAGCATCCTTAAGAACCAACAGGGGAGGTCCTACGAGCAGTACTTC
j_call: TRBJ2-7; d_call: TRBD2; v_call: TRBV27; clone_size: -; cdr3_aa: CASSLGFGEGSYEQYF; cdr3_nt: TGTGCCAGCAGTTTAGGATTTGGGGAGGGTTCCTACGAGCAGTACTTC
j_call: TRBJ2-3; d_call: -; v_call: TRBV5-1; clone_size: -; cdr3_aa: CASSLEDLSTDTQYF; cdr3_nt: TGCGCCAGCAGCTTGGAGGACTTAAGCACAGATACGCAGTATTTT
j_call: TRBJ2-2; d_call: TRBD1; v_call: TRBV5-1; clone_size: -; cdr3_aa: CASSLGGTVAGELFF; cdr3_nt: TGCGCCAGCAGCTTGGGGGGGACAGTCGCCGGGGAGCTGTTTTTT
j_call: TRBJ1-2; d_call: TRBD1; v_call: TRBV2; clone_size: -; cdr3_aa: CASGGTGVGGYTF; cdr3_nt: TGTGCCAGCGGGGGGACAGGGGTGGGTGGCTACACCTTC
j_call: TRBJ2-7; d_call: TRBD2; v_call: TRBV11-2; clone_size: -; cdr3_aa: CASSPRTSGHYEQYF; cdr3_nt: TGTGCCAGCAGCCCTAGGACTAGCGGCCACTACGAGCAGTACTTC
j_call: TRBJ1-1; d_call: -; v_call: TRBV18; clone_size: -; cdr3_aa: CASSPQQGRNTEAFF; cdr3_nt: TGTGCCAGCTCACCGCAACAGGGCCGGAACACTGAAGCTTTCTTT
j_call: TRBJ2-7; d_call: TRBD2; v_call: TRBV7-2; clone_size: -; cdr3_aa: CASSLGLAGTYEQYF; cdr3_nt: TGTGCCAGCAGCCTTGGACTAGCGGGAACCTACGAGCAGTACTTC
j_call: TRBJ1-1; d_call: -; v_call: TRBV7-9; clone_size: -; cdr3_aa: CASSLPAMNTEAFF; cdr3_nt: TGTGCCAGCAGCTTACCAGCGATGAACACTGAAGCTTTCTTT
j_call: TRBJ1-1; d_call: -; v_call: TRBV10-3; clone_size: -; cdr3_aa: CAISESVRLNTEAFF; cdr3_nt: TGTGCCATCAGTGAGTCGGTACGGTTGAACACTGAAGCTTTCTTT
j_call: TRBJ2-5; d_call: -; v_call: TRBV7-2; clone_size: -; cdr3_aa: CASSLGWEPETQYF; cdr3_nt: TGTGCCAGCAGCTTAGGTTGGGAGCCAGAGACCCAGTACTTC
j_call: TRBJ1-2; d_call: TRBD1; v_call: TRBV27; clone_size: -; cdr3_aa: CASSGQGAGGYTF; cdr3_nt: TGTGCCAGCAGCGGACAGGGGGCGGGGGGCTACACCTTC
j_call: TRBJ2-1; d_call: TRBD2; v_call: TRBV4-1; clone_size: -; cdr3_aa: CASSRSGIDNEQFF; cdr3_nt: TGCGCCAGCAGCCGCAGCGGGATAGACAATGAGCAGTTCTTC
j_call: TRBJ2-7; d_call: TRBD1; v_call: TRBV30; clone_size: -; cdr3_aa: CAWSETGRTYEQYF; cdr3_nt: TGTGCCTGGAGTGAGACAGGGCGGACCTACGAGCAGTACTTC
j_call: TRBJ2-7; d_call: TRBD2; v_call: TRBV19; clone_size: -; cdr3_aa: CASSIPGRAFYEQYF; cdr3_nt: TGTGCCAGTAGTATCCCAGGGAGGGCCTTCTACGAGCAGTACTTC
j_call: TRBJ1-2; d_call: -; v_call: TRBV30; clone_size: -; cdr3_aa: CAWKHVMSVYGYTF; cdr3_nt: TGTGCCTGGAAACACGTTATGTCCGTATATGGCTACACCTTC
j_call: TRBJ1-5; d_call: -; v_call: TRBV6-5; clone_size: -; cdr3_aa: CASSSTYSNQPQHF; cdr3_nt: TGTGCCAGCAGTTCTACTTATAGCAATCAGCCCCAGCATTTT
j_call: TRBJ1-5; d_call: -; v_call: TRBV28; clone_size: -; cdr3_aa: CASSFPRPDQPQHF; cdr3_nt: TGTGCCAGCAGTTTCCCCAGGCCAGATCAGCCCCAGCATTTT
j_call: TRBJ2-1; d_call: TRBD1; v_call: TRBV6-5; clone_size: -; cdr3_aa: CASSYPGTGNEQFF; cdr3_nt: TGTGCCAGCAGTTATCCCGGGACAGGGAATGAGCAGTTCTTC
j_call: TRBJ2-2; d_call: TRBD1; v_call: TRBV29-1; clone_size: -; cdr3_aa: CSVVQGAGELFF; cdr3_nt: TGCAGCGTTGTACAGGGGGCCGGGGAGCTGTTTTTT
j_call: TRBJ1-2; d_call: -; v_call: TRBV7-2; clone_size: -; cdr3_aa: CASSFRPGDYGYTF; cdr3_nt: TGTGCCAGCAGCTTTCGCCCAGGGGACTATGGCTACACCTTC
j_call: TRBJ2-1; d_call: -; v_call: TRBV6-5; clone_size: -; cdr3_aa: CASSYFGGLANNEQFF; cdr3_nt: TGTGCCAGCAGTTACTTTGGGGGCTTGGCGAACAATGAGCAGTTCTTC
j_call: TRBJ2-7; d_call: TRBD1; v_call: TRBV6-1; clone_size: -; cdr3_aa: CASGGDRDPWEQYF; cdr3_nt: TGTGCCAGTGGGGGCGACAGGGACCCGTGGGAGCAGTACTTC
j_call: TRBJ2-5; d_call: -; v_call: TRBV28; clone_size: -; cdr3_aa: CASSGGWETQYF; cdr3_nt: TGTGCCAGCAGTGGGGGCTGGGAGACCCAGTACTTC
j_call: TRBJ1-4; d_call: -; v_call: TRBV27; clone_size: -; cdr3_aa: CASSPLHEKLFF; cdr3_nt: TGTGCCAGCAGTCCCCTCCATGAAAAACTGTTTTTT
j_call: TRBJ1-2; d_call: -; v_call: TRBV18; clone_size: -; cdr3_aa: CASSPEGKGGYTF; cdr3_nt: TGTGCCAGCTCACCCGAGGGAAAAGGTGGCTACACCTTC
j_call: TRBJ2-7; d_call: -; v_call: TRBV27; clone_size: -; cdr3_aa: CASSPRPSPRRPYEQYF; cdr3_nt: TGTGCCAGCAGTCCCCGCCCGTCACCTAGGCGCCCCTACGAGCAGTACTTC
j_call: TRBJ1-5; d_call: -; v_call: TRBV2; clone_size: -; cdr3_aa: CASRQGNNQPQHF; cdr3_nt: TGTGCCAGCAGGCAGGGAAACAATCAGCCCCAGCATTTT
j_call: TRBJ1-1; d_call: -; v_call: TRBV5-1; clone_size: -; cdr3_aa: CASSLGQTYTEAFF; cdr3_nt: TGCGCCAGCAGCTTAGGACAGACTTACACTGAAGCTTTCTTT
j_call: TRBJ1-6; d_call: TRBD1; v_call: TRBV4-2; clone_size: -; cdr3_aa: CASSQDTSRGNSPLHF; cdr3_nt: TGTGCCAGCAGCCAAGATACTAGCAGGGGGAATTCACCCCTCCACTTT
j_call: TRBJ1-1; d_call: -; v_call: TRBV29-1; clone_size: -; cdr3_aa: CSVQGGWGMNTEAFF; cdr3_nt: TGCAGCGTCCAAGGGGGTTGGGGAATGAACACTGAAGCTTTCTTT
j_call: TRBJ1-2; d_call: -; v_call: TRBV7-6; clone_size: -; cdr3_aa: CASSLRPGEWDYGYTF; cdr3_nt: TGTGCCAGCAGCTTAAGGCCGGGGGAGTGGGACTATGGCTACACCTTC
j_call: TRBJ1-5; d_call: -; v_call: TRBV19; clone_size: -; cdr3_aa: CASSDFGQRGNQPQHF; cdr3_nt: TGTGCCAGTAGTGATTTTGGACAGAGGGGAAATCAGCCCCAGCATTTT
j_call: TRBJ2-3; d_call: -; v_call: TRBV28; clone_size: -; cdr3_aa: CASSLPIRGGDFTDTQYF; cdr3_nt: TGTGCCAGCAGTTTACCCATTAGAGGGGGTGACTTCACAGATACGCAGTATTTT
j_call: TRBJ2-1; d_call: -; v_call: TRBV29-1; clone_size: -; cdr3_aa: CSVVPLILAGSSYNEQFF; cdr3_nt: TGCAGCGTTGTTCCGTTGATTTTGGCGGGAAGCTCCTACAATGAGCAGTTCTTC
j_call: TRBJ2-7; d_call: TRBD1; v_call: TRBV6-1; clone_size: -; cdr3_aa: CASSGGQGTYEQYF; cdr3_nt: TGTGCCAGCAGTGGCGGACAGGGCACCTACGAGCAGTACTTC
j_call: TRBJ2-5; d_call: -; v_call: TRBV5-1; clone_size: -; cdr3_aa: CASSFDRLETQYF; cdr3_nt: TGCGCCAGCAGCTTCGACAGGCTGGAGACCCAGTACTTC
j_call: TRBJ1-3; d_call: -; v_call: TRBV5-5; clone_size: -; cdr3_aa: CASSPSHPSGNTIYF; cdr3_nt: TGTGCCAGCAGCCCGAGCCACCCCTCTGGAAACACCATATATTTT
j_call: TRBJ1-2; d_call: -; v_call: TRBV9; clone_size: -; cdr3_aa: CASRIGGLEYTF; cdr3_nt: TGTGCCAGCAGAATAGGGGGTTTGGAGTACACCTTC
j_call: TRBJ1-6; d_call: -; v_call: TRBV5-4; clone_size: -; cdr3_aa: CASSSKLPQGTNSPLHF; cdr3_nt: TGTGCCAGCAGCTCCAAACTACCACAGGGTACGAATTCACCCCTCCACTTT
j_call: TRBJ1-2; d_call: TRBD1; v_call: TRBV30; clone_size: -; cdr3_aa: CAWTRTGFNDYGYTF; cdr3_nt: TGTGCCTGGACCCGGACAGGGTTTAATGACTATGGCTACACCTTC
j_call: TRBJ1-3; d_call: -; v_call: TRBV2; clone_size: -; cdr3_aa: CASSEAAYTIYF; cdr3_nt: TGTGCCAGCAGTGAAGCGGCTTACACCATATATTTT
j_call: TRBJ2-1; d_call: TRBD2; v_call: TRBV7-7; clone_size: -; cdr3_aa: CASSPSSGGYNEQFF; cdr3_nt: TGTGCTAGCAGCCCTTCTAGCGGGGGATACAATGAGCAGTTCTTC
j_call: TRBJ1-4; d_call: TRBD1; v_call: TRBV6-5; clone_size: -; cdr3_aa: CASSPGTGYEKLFF; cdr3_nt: TGTGCCAGCAGTCCCGGGACAGGGTACGAAAAACTGTTTTTT
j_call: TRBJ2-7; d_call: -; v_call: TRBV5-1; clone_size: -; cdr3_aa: CASSLDKSYEQYF; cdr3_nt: TGCGCCAGCAGCTTGGACAAATCCTACGAGCAGTACTTC
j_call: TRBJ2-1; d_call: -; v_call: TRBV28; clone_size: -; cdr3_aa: CASSLGWPDNEQFF; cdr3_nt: TGTGCCAGCAGTTTAGGCTGGCCAGATAATGAGCAGTTCTTC
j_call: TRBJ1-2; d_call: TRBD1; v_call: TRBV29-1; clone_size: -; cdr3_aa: CSARKGGEGYTF; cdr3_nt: TGCAGCGCCAGGAAAGGGGGCGAAGGCTACACCTTC
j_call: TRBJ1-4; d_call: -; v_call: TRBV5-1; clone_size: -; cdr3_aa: CASSWTATNEKLFF; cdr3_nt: TGCGCCAGCAGCTGGACAGCAACTAATGAAAAACTGTTTTTT
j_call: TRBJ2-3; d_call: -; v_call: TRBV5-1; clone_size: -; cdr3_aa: CASSLVRIATDTQYF; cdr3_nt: TGCGCCAGCAGCTTGGTCCGGATAGCCACAGATACGCAGTATTTT
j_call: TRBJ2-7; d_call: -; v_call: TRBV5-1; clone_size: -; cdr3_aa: CASSKAGGFSYEQYF; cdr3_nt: TGCGCCAGCAGCAAGGCCGGGGGATTCTCCTACGAGCAGTACTTC
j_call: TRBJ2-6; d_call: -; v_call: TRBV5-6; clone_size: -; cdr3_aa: CASSLPHSSGANVLTF; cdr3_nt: TGTGCCAGCAGCCTACCACACAGCTCTGGGGCCAACGTCCTGACTTTC
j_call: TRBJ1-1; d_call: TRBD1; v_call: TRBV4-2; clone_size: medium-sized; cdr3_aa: CASNQAGFGQGGTEAFF; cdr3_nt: TGTGCCAGCAACCAAGCCGGGTTTGGGCAGGGGGGCACTGAAGCTTTCTTT
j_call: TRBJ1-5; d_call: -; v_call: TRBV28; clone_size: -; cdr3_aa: CASSFGVSNQPQHF; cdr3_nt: TGTGCCAGCAGTTTTGGAGTGAGCAATCAGCCCCAGCATTTT